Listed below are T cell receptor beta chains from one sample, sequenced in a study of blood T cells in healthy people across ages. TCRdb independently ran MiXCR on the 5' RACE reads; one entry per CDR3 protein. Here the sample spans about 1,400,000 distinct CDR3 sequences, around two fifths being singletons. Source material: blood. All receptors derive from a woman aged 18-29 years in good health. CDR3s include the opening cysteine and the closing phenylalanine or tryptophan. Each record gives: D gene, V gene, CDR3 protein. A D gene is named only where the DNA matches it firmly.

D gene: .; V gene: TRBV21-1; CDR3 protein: CASSKRATGRTYEQYF
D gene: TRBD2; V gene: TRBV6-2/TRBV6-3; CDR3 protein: CASSYTSGVDIQYF
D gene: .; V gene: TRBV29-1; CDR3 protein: CSVGAGTQFF
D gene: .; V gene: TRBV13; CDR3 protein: CASSLYGDEQYF
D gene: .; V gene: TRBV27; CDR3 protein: CASRMRGGTQETQYF
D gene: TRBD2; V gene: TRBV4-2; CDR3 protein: CASSPLGSGGQEGKNIQYF
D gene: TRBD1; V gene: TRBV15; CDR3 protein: CATHGTGNLYYGYTF
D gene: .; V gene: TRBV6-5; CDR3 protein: CASRLRDGLYEQYF
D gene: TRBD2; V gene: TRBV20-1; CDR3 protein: CSARVSSGRARSYNEQFF
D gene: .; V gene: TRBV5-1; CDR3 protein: CASSVPDRGYAFF
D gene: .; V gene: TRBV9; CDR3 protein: CASSPYPVTGANVLTF
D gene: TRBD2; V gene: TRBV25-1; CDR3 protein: CASSPSTGTSGSHEQFF
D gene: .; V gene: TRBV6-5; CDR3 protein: CASSLGRLDYEQYF
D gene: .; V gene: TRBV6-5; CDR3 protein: CASSGPGASSYEQYF
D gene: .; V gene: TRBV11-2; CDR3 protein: CASKSESAYEQYF
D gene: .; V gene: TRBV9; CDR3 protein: CASSYRDAWMDEQYF
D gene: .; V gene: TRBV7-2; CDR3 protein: CASSPLTVRYGYTF
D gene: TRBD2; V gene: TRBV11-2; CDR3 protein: CASSLEGVGRAFTDTQYF
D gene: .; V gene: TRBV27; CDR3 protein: CASSPKQGSTYEQYF
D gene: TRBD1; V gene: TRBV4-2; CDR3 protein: CASSQDRGTGNGYTF
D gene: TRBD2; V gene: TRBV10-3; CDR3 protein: CAISEWAAGGNNEQFF
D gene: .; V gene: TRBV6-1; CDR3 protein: CASSDKPGRSNYGYTF
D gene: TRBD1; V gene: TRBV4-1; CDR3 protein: CASSQTGGNYGHTF
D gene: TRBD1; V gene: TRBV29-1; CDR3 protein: CSAGTVNTGAFF
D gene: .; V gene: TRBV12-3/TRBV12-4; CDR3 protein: CASHTAVRTGELFF
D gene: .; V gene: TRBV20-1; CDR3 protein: CSARGPQLQETQYF
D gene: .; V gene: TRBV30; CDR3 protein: CAWSWLGRDGYTF
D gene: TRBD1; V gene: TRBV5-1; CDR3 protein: CASSFTGGNMETQYF
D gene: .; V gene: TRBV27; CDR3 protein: CASSLGRPGFDTQYF
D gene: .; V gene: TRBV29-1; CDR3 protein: CSVDRAYGEQFF
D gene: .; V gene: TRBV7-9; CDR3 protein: CASSLDSRELFF
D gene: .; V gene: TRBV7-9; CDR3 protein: CASSLEVAYEQYF
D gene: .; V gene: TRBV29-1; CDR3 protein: CSVERAGSPTEAFF
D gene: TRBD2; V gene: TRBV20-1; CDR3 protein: CSATTVGTSATDTQYF
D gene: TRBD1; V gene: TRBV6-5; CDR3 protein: CASSYGGQGAVGYTF
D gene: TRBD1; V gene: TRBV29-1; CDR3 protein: CSVEDRGHYEQYF
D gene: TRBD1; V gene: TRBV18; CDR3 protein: CASSGDRALYEQYF
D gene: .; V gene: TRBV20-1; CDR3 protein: CSASLGGIPEAFF
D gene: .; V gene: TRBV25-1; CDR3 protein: CASSEKGRGRDMQYF
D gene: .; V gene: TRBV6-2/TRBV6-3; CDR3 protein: CASTTEGYEQYF
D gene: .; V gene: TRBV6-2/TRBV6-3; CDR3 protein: CASVKGLNTEAFF
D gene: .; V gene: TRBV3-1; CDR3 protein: CASSHSLDRGYEQYF
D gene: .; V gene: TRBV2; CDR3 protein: CACKRGASRGGETQYF
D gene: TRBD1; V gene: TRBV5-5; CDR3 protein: CASSLKGQGVPARSRPLHF
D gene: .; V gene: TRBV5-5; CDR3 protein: CASSLEGYSYNEQFF
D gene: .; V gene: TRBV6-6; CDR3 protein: CASSAMDEQYF
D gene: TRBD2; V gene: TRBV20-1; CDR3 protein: CSAREKAGVSYEQYF
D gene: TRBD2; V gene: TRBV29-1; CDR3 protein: CSVLAGGRLASYNEQFF